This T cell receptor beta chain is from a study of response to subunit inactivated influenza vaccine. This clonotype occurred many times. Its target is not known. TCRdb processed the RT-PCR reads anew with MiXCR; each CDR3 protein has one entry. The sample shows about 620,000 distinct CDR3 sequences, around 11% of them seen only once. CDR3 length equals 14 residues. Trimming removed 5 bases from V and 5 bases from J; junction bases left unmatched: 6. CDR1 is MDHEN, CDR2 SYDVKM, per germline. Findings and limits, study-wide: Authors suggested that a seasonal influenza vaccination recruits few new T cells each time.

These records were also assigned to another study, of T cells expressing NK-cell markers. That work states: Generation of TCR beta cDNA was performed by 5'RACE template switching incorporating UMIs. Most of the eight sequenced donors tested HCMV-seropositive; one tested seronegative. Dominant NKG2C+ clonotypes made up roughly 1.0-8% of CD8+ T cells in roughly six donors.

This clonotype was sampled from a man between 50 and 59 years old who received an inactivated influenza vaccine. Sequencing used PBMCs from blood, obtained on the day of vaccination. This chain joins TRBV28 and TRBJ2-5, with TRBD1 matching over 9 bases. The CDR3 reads CASSLDRGFETQYF. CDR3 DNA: TGTGCCAGCAGTCTGGACAGGGGCTTCGAGACCCAGTACTTC.